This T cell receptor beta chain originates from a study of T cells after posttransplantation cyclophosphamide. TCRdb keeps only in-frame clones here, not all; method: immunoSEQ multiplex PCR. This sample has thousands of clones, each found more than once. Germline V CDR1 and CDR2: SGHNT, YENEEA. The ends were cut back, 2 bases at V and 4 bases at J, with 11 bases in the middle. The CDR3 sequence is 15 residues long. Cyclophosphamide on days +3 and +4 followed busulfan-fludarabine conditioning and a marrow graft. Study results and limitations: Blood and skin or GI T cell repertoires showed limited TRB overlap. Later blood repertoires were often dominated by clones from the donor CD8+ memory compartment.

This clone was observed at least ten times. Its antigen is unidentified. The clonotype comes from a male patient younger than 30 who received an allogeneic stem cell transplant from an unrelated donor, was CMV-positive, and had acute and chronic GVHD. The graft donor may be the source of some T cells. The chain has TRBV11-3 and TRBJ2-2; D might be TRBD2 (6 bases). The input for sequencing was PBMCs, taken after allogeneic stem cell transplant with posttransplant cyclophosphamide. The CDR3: CASSLSAGGTGELFF. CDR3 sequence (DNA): TGTGCCAGCAGCTTATCGGCCGGGGGCACCGGGGAGCTGTTTTTT.